The source of this T cell receptor (beta chain) is a study of cytotoxic CD8 clonotypes in ibrutinib-treated CLL. V lost 3 bases and J lost 2; bases outside the gene matches: 8. The V gene's germline CDR1 is SGDLS and CDR2 YYNGEE. The CDR3 totals 15 residues. Clones were read by immunoSEQ multiplex PCR, and TCRdb kept only the in-frame ones, dropping some. The table records fewer than 400,000 clones, 67% of them present only once. The chain is built from TRBV9 and TRBJ2-7, with TRBD1 matching over 7 bases. The specimen comprised PBMCs, sampled after 36 months of ibrutinib treatment. This clonotype was sampled from a human donor with chronic lymphocytic leukemia. The CDR3 DNA is TGTGCCAGCAGCGCGGATGCTCAGGGGGCCTACGAGCAGTACTTC. As protein: CASSADAQGAYEQYF.